This TCR beta chain was retrieved from a study of T cell responses to AZD1222 COVID-19 vaccine. On this clone itself: Antigen unknown.

Notes on the study in general: A rise in Spike-specific TCR breadth and depth followed two AZD1222 doses. Just six AZD1222 recipients were seropositive at baseline.

Data came from immunoSEQ multiplex PCR; TCRdb stores just in-frame clones and leaves some out. This sample has over 150,000 clones, with around 87% found just once. The V segment lost 4 bases and the J segment 8 bases; nucleotides outside the gene matches: 10. Germline lookup yields CDR1 MDHEN and CDR2 SYDVKM. The CDR3 runs to 16 residues. The receptor was isolated from an adult in good health. The sequenced sample was peripheral blood, obtained on day 0 of AZD1222 vaccination. V is TRBV28 and J is TRBJ2-6; 8 nucleotides agree with TRBD1. The CDR3 bases are TGTGCCAGCAGTTCCCAGGGGGCGATAGGTACCAACGTCCTGACTTTC. Protein sequence: CASSSQGAIGTNVLTF.